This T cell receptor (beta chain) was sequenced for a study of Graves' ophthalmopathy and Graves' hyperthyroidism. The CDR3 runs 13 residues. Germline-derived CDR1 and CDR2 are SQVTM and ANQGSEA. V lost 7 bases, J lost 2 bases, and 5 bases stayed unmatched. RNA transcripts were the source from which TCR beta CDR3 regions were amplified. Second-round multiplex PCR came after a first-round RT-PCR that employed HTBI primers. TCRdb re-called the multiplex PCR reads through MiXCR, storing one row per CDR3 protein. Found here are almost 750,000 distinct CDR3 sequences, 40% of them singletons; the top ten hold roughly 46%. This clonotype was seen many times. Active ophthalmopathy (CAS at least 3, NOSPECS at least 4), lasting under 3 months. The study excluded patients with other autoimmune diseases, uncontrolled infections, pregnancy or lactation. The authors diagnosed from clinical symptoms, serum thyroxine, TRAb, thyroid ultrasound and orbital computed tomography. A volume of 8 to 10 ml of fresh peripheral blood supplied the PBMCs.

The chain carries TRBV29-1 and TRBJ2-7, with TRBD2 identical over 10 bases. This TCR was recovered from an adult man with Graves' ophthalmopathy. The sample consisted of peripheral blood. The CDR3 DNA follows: TGCAGCGCCGGGACTAGCGCCACCTACGAGCAGTACTTC. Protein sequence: CSAGTSATYEQYF.